This TCR beta chain came from a study of beta chain features in type 1 diabetes. At the level of the study: Cells sorted and examined across all samples totaled 85 million to 130 million.

Expressed TCRB transcripts were sequenced after all isolated RNA was converted to cDNA. Assay used: immunoSEQ multiplex PCR; TCRdb lists only in-frame clones, some missing. The table shows 100,000 to 150,000 clones, with 9% occurring only once. Note on this clone: As yet, its antigen is unknown.

The study, taken as a whole, reports: No resolution was reached here on whether HLA type influences TCRB rearrangement. Within the patient group, naive, central memory and Treg TCRB repertoires appeared more similar to each other than within healthy donors. Shorter TCRB CDR3s, moderately but significantly so, marked every one of the four CD4+ subsets in Type 1 diabetes patients.

The sequencing input was central memory CD4+ T cells from blood. The TCR was taken from a young man with type 1 diabetes.

The CDR3 nucleotides are TGTGCCAGCTCACCACACGGACTAGAAAACACCGGGGAGCTGTTTTTT. Amino acids: CASSPHGLENTGELFF. V usage is TRBV18 and J usage is TRBJ2-2; 7 bases line up with TRBD2. The CDR3 sequence is 16 residues long. CDR1 KGHSH and CDR2 LQKENI come from the germline V gene. V was clipped by 1 base and J by 2 bases; unmatched bases: 4. Combining the CDR3 with reference TRBV18 and TRBJ2-2 gives the whole variable domain NAGVMQNPRHLVRRRGQEARLRCSPMKGHSHVYWYRQLPEEGLKFMVYLQKENIIDESGMPKERFSAEFPKEGPSILRIQQVVRGDSAAYFCASSPHGLENTGELFFGEGSRLTVL.